A single sample is the source of the 5 T cell receptor beta chains below, sequenced in a study of blood T cells in healthy people across ages. The second PCR ran about 7 to 12 cycles with a sample-barcoded 5' primer and J-beta primers. TCRdb re-analysed the 5' RACE reads in MiXCR, keeping a single row per CDR3 protein. Of roughly 800,000 distinct CDR3 sequences in the sample, 25% were seen once. These data were also reused for a study on T cells of mothers and their children.

The sample consisted of blood. Receptors were obtained from a boy younger than 18 in good health.

The chain has TRBV15 and TRBJ2-4; TRBD2 might be the D (5 bases). The CDR3 contains 16 residues. The ends were cut back, 8 bases at V and 2 bases at J, with 19 bases in the middle. Germline assignment: CDR1 LNHNV and CDR2 YYDKDF (reference sequence). In nucleotides, the CDR3 is TGTGCCACCTTAGCCAGGCCTAGCTCTCCCAAAAACATTCAGTACTTC. Protein sequence: CATLARPSSPKNIQYF.

This clonotype was seen a handful of times. The junction does not match germline at one end; this may be a read error. This chain joins TRBV7-2 and TRBJ2-3; the D gene is possibly TRBD1 (5 bases). This CDR3 region has 18 residues. Germline-derived CDR1 and CDR2 are SGHTA and FQGNSA. CDR3 residues: CASSPTPLQGPGTDTQYF. Written as DNA, the CDR3 is TGTGCTAGCAGCCCAACTCCTCTTCAGGGCCCCGGCACAGATACGCAGTATTTT.

This chain joins TRBV30 and TRBJ1-1, with D uncertain. CDR1 is GTSNPN and CDR2 is SVGIG in the germline V gene (reference sequence). The V end was cut by 0 bases, the J end by 1 base, with 6 bases between. The CDR3 spans 13 residues. Here the CDR3 reads CAWSVHGNTEAFF. Here the CDR3 DNA reads TGTGCCTGGAGTGTTCACGGGAACACTGAAGCTTTCTTT. The full variable domain, its missing parts supplied by reference TRBV30 and TRBJ1-1, is SQTIHQWPATLVQPVGSPLSLECTVEGTSNPNLYWYRQAAGRGLQLLFYSVGIGQISSEVPQNLSASRPQDRQFILSSKKLLLSDSGFYLCAWSVHGNTEAFFGQGTRLTVV.

This chain links TRBV21-1 with TRBJ2-4; the D call in the table, TRBD1, was not verified against the DNA. TRBV21-1 is a documented pseudogene. CDR3 length equals 14 residues. The CDR3 nucleotides read TGTGCCAGCAGCAAAGTCGGGCAGGGTGGCATTCAGTACTTC. Residues: CASSKVGQGGIQYF.

The rearrangement links TRBV12-5 to TRBJ2-5, with D unclear. The assigned J gene may be wrong: the sequence end matches TRBJ2-1 better. Germline V gene data show CDR1 as LGHNT and CDR2 as FRNRAP. CDR3 length: 13 residues. The CDR3 loop is CASGLVHSNEQFF. The CDR3 bases are TGTGCTAGTGGTTTGGTACACAGCAATGAGCAGTTCTTC.